This T cell receptor beta chain was sequenced in a study of blood T cell repertoires in COVID-19. Study in general: Samples taken during acute and convalescent COVID-19 were collected in the United States, Italy and Spain. Sources were T cells, B-cell-depleted T cells, or PBMCs; the material itself was cDNA or gDNA.

V was cut by 6 bases and J by 1 base, with 8 bases left in between. The CDR3 is made up of 13 amino acids. Germline CDR1 reads LNHDA; CDR2 reads SQIVND (reference sequence). Original methodology: Counts of nucleated cells, estimated from reference gene primer amplification, were obtained. The table came from immunoSEQ multiplex PCR; TCRdb's copy has only in-frame clones and leaves some out. From that table come the V and J calls and clone size; the DNA was used to work out D and trimming. Altogether 200,000 to 300,000 clones are present, approximately 88% being singletons, with the ten largest covering 0.8%.

Sequenced input: peripheral blood. The receptor was derived from a woman aged 25 to 39 with acute or convalescent COVID-19. V is TRBV19 and J is TRBJ2-3, with D tentatively TRBD2 (6 bases). The CDR3 loop is CASSPSGTDTQYF. As DNA, the CDR3 is TGTGCCAGTAGCCCTAGCGGCACAGATACGCAGTATTTT. Full variable domain (remainder filled in from reference TRBV19 and TRBJ2-3): DGGITQSPKYLFRKEGQNVTLSCEQNLNHDAMYWYRQDPGQGLRLIYYSQIVNDFQKGDIAEGYSVSREKKESFPLTVTSAQKNPTAFYLCASSPSGTDTQYFGPGTRLTVL.